This is a list of T cell receptor beta chains from one sample in a study of PD-1 blockade in classical Hodgkin lymphoma. Method: immunoSEQ multiplex PCR; TCRdb's copy keeps in-frame clones and lacks some. The sample has roughly 50,000 clones, about 85% seen once; the top ten hold roughly 16%. Sequenced material: peripheral blood mononuclear cells (PBMCs), taken at baseline. These receptor sequences come from a human donor with classical Hodgkin lymphoma. CDR3s include the opening cysteine and the closing phenylalanine or tryptophan. Fields, in order: CDR3 protein, CDR3 DNA, D gene, clone size, V gene, J gene. D genes are given only for firm matches. Clone size is stated in some rows and not others, as once, few, many or a class when expanded.

CDR3: CASSQDIMTEAFF; DNA: TGCGCCAGCAGCCAAGATATAATGACTGAAGCTTTCTTT; D: NA; size: few; V: TRBV4-1; J: TRBJ1-1
CDR3: CASSFSPVPDTQYF; DNA: TGTGCCAGCAGCTTCTCACCGGTGCCAGATACGCAGTATTTT; D: NA; size: few; V: TRBV11-1; J: TRBJ2-3
CDR3: CASRDGTTFNEQFF; DNA: TGTGCCAGTAGAGACGGGACGACCTTCAATGAGCAGTTCTTC; D: NA; size: NA; V: TRBV19; J: TRBJ2-1
CDR3: CASSYDTGHPGNTIYF; DNA: TGCGCCAGCAGCTATGATACAGGCCACCCTGGAAACACCATATATTTT; D: NA; size: NA; V: TRBV4-3; J: TRBJ1-3
CDR3: CASSLRGAETQYF; DNA: TGTGCCAGCAGCTTGCGTGGGGCAGAGACCCAGTACTTC; D: NA; size: NA; V: TRBV5-6; J: TRBJ2-5
CDR3: CASSRLAVSYNEQFF; DNA: TGTGCCAGCAGTAGACTAGCGGTTTCCTACAATGAGCAGTTCTTC; D: TRBD2; size: NA; V: TRBV2; J: TRBJ2-1
CDR3: CASSAGANYEQYF; DNA: TGTGCCAGCTCAGCTGGGGCCAACTACGAGCAGTACTTC; D: NA; size: NA; V: TRBV18; J: TRBJ2-7
CDR3: CASSLDGGHGYTF; DNA: TGTGCCAGCAGCTTAGACGGGGGCCATGGCTACACCTTC; D: NA; size: NA; V: TRBV7-9; J: TRBJ1-2
CDR3: CASNFQGDYGYTF; DNA: TGTGCCAGTAATTTCCAGGGGGATTACGGCTACACCTTC; D: TRBD1; size: NA; V: TRBV19; J: TRBJ1-2
CDR3: CASSIGTGWNNQPQHF; DNA: TGTGCCAGTAGTATCGGGACGGGGTGGAACAATCAGCCCCAGCATTTT; D: NA; size: NA; V: TRBV19; J: TRBJ1-5
CDR3: CASSYTEAFF; DNA: TGTGCCAGCAGTTACACTGAAGCTTTCTTT; D: NA; size: NA; V: TRBV6-1; J: TRBJ1-1
CDR3: CASSLAGDNEQFF; DNA: TGTGCCAGCAGCTTAGCAGGGGACAATGAGCAGTTCTTC; D: NA; size: NA; V: TRBV11-3; J: TRBJ2-1
CDR3: CAMGLARTDTQYF; DNA: TGTGCCATGGGACTAGCGAGAACAGATACGCAGTATTTT; D: TRBD2; size: NA; V: TRBV10-3; J: TRBJ2-3